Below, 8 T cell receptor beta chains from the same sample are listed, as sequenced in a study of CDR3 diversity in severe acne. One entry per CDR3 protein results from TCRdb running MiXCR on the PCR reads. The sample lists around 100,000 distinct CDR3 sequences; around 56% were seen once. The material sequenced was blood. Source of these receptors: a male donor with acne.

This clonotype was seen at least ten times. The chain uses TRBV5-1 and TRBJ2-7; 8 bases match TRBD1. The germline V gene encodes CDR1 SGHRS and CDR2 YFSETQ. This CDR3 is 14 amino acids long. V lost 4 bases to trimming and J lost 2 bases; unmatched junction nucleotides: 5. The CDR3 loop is CASSRGTGPYEQYF. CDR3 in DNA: TGCGCCAGCAGCCGTGGGACAGGTCCCTACGAGCAGTACTTC.

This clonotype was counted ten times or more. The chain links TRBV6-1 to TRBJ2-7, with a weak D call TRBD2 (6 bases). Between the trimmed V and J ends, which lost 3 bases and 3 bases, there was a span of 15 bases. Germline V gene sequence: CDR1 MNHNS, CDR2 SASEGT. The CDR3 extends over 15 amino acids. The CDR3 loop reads CASSESLAEGYEQYF. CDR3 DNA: TGTGCCAGCAGTGAGTCCTTAGCGGAAGGCTACGAGCAGTACTTC.

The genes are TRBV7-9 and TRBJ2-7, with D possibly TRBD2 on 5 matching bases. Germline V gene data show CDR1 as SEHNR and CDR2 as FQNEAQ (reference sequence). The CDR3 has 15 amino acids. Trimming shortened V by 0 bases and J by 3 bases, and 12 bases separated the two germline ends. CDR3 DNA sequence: TGTGCCAGCAGCTTAGCGGTCGAGGGTGTCTACGAGCAGTACTTC. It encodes CASSLAVEGVYEQYF.

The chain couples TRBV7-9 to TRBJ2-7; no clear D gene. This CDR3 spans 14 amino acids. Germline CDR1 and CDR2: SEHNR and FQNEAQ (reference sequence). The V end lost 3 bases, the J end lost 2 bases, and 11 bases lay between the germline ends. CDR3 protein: CASSFVTTTYEQYF. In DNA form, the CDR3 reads TGTGCCAGCAGCTTCGTCACTACCACCTACGAGCAGTACTTC. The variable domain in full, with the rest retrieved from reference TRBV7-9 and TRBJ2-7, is DTGVSQNPRHKITKRGQNVTFRCDPISEHNRLYWYRQTLGQGPEFLTYFQNEAQLEKSRLLSDRFSAERPKGSFSTLEIQRTEQGDSAMYLCASSFVTTTYEQYFGPGTRLTVT.

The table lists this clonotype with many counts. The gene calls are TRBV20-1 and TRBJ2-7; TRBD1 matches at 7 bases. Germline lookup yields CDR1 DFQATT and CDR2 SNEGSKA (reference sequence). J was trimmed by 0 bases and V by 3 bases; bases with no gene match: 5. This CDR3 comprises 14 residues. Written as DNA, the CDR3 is TGCAGTGCTAGGGGACAGATAAGCTCCTACGAGCAGTACTTC. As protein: CSARGQISSYEQYF.

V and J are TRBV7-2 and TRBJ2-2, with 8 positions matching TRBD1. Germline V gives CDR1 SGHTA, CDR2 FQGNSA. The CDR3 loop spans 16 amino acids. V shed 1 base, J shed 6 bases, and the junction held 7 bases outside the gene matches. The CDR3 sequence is CASSLVGQDRAGELFF. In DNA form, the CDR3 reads TGTGCCAGCAGCTTAGTGGGACAGGATAGGGCCGGGGAGCTGTTTTTT.

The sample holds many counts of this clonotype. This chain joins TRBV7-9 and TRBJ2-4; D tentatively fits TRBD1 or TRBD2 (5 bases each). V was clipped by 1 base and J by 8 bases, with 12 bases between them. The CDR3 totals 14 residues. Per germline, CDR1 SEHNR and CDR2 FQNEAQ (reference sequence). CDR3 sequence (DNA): TGTGCCAGCAGCTTAGGGGCAGGGAGAGACATTCAGTACTTC. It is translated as CASSLGAGRDIQYF.

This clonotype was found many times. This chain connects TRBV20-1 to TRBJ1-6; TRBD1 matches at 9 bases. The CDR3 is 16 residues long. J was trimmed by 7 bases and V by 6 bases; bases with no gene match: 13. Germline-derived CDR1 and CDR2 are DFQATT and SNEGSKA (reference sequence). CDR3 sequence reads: CSAPRVTGTGNSPLHF. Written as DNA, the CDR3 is TGCAGTGCCCCCCGGGTGACCGGGACAGGGAATTCACCCCTCCACTTT.